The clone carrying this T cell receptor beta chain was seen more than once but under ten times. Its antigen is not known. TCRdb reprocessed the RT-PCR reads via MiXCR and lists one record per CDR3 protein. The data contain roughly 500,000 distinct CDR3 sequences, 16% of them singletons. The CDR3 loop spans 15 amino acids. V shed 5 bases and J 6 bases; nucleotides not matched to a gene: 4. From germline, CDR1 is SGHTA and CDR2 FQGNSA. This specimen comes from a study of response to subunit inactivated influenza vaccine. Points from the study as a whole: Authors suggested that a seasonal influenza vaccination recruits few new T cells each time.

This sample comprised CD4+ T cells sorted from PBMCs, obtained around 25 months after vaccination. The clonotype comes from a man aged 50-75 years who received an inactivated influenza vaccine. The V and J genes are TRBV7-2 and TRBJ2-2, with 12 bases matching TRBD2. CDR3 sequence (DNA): TGTGCCAGCAGCGGCCTAGCGGGAGGGCCCGGGGAGCTGTTTTTT. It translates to CASSGLAGGPGELFF.